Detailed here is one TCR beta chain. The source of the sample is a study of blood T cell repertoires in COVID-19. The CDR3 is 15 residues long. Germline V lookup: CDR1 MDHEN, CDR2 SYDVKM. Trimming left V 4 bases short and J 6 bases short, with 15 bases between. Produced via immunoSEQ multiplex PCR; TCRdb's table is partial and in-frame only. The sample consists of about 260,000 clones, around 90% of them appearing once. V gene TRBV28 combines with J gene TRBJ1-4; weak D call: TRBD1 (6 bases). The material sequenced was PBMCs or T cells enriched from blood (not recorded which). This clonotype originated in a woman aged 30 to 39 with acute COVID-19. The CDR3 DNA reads TGTGCCAGCAGTTCCCTAGGGGGAACCGATGAAAAACTGTTTTTT. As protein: CASSSLGGTDEKLFF.